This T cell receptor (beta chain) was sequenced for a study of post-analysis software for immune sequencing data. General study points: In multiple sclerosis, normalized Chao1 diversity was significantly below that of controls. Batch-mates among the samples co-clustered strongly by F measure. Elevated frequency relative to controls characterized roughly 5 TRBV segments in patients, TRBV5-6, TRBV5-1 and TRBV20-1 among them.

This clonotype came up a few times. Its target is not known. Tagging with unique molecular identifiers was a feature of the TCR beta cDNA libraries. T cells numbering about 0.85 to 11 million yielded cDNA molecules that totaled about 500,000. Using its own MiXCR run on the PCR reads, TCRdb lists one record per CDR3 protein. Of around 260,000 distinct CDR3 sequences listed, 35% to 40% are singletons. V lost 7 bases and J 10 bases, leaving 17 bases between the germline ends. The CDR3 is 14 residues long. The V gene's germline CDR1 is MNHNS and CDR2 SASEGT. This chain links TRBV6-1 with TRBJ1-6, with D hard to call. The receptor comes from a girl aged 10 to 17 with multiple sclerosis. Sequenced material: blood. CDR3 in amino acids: CASTRWEAGSPLHF. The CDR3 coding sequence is TGTGCCAGCACCCGGTGGGAGGCGGGCTCACCCCTCCACTTT.